This TCR beta chain was profiled in a study of blood T cell repertoires in COVID-19. Study information: From the United States, Italy and Spain came samples of acute and convalescent COVID-19. T cells, B-cell-depleted T cells, or PBMCs supplied cDNA or gDNA.

V trimming: 5 bases; J trimming: 5 bases; junction bases outside the gene matches: 4. This CDR3 is 15 amino acids long. Germline V gene data show CDR1 as MDHEN and CDR2 as SYDVKM. In the study's own analysis: Quantification of nucleated cells was approximated via reference gene primer amplification. Profiling relied on immunoSEQ multiplex PCR, and the TCRdb table lists in-frame clones only, not all of them. That table gives V, J and clone size, and the DNA gave D and trimming. The table records over 75,000 clones, roughly nine tenths of them present only once. The chain uses TRBV28 and TRBJ2-3, with 13 bases fitting TRBD2. The TCR sequence derives from an elderly woman with active COVID-19. The specimen sequenced was peripheral blood. The CDR3 sequence: CASSRTSGRVDTQYF. In DNA, the CDR3 is TGTGCCAGCAGTCGGACTAGCGGGAGAGTAGATACGCAGTATTTT. Based on the CDR3 plus reference TRBV28 and TRBJ2-3, the full variable domain is DVKVTQSSRYLVKRTGEKVFLECVQDMDHENMFWYRQDPGLGLRLIYFSYDVKMKEKGDIPEGYSVSREKKERFSLILESASTNQTSMYLCASSRTSGRVDTQYFGPGTRLTVL.